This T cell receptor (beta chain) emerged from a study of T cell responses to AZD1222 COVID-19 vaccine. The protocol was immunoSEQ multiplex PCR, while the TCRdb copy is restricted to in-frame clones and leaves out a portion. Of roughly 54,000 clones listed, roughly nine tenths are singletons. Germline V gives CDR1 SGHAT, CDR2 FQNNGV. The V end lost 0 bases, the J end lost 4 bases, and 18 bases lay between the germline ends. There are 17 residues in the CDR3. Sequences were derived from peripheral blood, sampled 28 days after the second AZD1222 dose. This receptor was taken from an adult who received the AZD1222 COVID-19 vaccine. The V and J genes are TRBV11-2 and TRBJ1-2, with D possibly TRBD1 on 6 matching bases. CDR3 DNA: TGTGCCAGCAGCTTAGATGGCGGGCCAGGGGATGTCTATGGCTACACCTTC. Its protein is CASSLDGGPGDVYGYTF. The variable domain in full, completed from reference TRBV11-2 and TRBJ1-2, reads EAGVAQSPRYKIIEKRQSVAFWCNPISGHATLYWYQQILGQGPKLLIQFQNNGVVDDSQLPKDRFSAERLKGVDSTLKIQPAKLEDSAVYLCASSLDGGPGDVYGYTFGSGTRLTVV.